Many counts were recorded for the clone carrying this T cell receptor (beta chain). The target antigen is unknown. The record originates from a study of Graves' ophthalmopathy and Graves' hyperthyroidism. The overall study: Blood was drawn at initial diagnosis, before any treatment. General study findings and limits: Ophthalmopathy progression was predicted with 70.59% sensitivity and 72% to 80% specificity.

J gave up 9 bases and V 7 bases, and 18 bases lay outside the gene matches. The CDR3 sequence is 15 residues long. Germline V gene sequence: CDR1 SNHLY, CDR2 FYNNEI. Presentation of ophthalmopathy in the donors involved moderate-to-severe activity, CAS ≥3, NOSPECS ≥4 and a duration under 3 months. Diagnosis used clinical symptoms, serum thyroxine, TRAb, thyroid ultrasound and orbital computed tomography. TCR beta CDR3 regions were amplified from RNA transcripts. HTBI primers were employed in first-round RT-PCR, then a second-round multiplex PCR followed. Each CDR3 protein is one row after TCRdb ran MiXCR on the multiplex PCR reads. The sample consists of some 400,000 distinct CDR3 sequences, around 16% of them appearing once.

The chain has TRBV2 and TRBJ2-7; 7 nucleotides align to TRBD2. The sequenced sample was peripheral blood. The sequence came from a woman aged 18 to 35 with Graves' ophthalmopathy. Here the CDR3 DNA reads TGTGCCAGCACGGGCAAACCGTCTGAGCGGGATAGGCAGTACTTC. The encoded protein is CASTGKPSERDRQYF.